Following are 15 T cell receptor beta chains from one sample sequenced in a study of T cell repertoires in cytomegalovirus infection. No cognate antigen is known for these TCRs. MiXCR, run by TCRdb on the reads, gives a single entry per CDR3 protein. The table includes hundreds of thousands of distinct CDR3 sequences, about 39% detected once. Sequencing used cultured PBMCs, obtained from culture after CMV antigen stimulation. These receptors were collected from a human donor in good health (CMV status not recorded). Some clones in this sample may be carry-over from other donors' samples.

V usage is TRBV19 and J usage is TRBJ2-1; 7 bases are a match to TRBD1. Germline V CDR1 and CDR2: LNHDA, SQIVND (reference sequence). This CDR3 is 15 amino acids long. V shed 9 bases and J 0 bases; nucleotides not matched to a gene: 8. CDR3 amino acids: CASRDRALSYNEQFF. The DNA of the CDR3 is TGTGCCAGCCGCGACAGGGCCCTCTCCTACAATGAGCAGTTCTTC.

The chain carries TRBV6-2 or TRBV6-3 and TRBJ2-1; 12 nucleotides agree with TRBD2. Germline CDR1 and CDR2: MNHEY and SVGEGT. The CDR3 is 19 residues long. Trimming at V came to 2 bases and at J to 2 bases, leaving 10 bases not matched to a gene. The CDR3 nucleotides read TGTGCCAGCAGTTACGAGGTCGGGGCTAGCGGGAGGGCCTACAATGAGCAGTTCTTC. Translation: CASSYEVGASGRAYNEQFF.

This clonotype was seen only a few times. The V and J genes are TRBV19 and TRBJ1-5; tentatively, D is TRBD1 (5 bases). CDR3 length: 16 amino acids. Germline V gene lookup returns CDR1 LNHDA and CDR2 SQIVND (reference sequence). The V and J ends lost 8 bases and 3 bases respectively, with 20 bases between them. The CDR3 sequence: CASHPVGDGLNQPQHF. The CDR3 DNA reads TGTGCCAGTCATCCTGTCGGGGACGGGCTCAATCAGCCCCAGCATTTT.

In this sample, this clonotype turned up many times. The CDR3 region is CASSFGQGGRNEQFF. In nucleotides, the CDR3 is TGTGCCAGCAGCTTCGGGCAGGGGGGGAGGAATGAGCAGTTCTTC. The chain uses TRBV7-2 and TRBJ2-1; perhaps D is TRBD1 or TRBD2 (7 bases each). The CDR3 extends over 15 amino acids. Germline V CDR1 and CDR2: SGHTA, FQGNSA. Trimming stripped 3 bases from V and 7 bases from J, with 16 bases between.

The sample holds a few counts of this clonotype. The CDR3 protein is CASTSGRSFGGATQETQYF. As DNA, the CDR3 is TGTGCCAGCACAAGCGGGCGGTCTTTTGGCGGGGCCACCCAAGAGACCCAGTACTTC. The rearrangement uses TRBV27 and TRBJ2-5; weak D call: TRBD2 (6 bases). Trimming left V 7 bases short and J 1 base short, with 28 bases between. CDR3 size: 19 residues. Germline CDR1 and CDR2: MNHEY and SMNVEV (reference sequence).

This clonotype has at least ten counts. V and J are TRBV11-1 and TRBJ2-5; 7 bases agree with TRBD1. Per germline, CDR1 SGHAT and CDR2 FQDESV (reference sequence). J was trimmed by 1 base and V by 7 bases; bases with no gene match: 6. This CDR3 has 14 amino acids. CDR3 DNA sequence: TGTGCCAGCACCTTCCGGGACAGCCAAGAGACCCAGTACTTC. Protein product: CASTFRDSQETQYF.

This clonotype has a single count. The chain is built from TRBV6-2 or TRBV6-3 and TRBJ2-1; D unresolved. The CDR3 is made up of 13 amino acids. V was trimmed by 5 bases and J by 7 bases, leaving 12 bases between them. CDR1 and CDR2 (germline): MNHEY, SVGEGT. In nucleotides, the CDR3 is TGTGCCAGCAGTCCCCGCTCCCCAAATGAGCAGTTCTTC. This translates into CASSPRSPNEQFF.

The chain links TRBV7-9 to TRBJ2-2; no definite D call. The CDR3 totals 15 residues. Per the germline V gene, CDR1 is SEHNR and CDR2 is FQNEAQ (reference sequence). V lost 8 bases to trimming and J lost 4 bases, with 17 bases between them. The CDR3 DNA is TGTGCCAGCGTATCGCAAGACATCGTCACCGGGGAGCTGTTTTTT. Translation gives CASVSQDIVTGELFF.

With regard to this clonotype: A read error may produce the germline difference seen at one junction end. The chain combines TRBV19 with TRBJ2-7; 10 bases map to TRBD2. Germline V gene sequence: CDR1 LNHDA, CDR2 SQIVND (reference sequence). The CDR3 length is 13 residues. The CDR3 DNA sequence: TGTGCCAGTAGTTCAAGCGGACTAGCGGAAAGGAGGTTC. It yields the protein CASSSSGLAERRF.

The V and J genes are TRBV25-1 and TRBJ1-1; unclear D gene. The CDR3 contains 11 residues. Trimming stripped 7 bases from V and 1 base from J, with 4 bases between. Germline loops: CDR1 MGHDK, CDR2 SYGVNS. The CDR3, as DNA: TGTGCCAGCAAGAGGAACACTGAAGCTTTCTTT. This encodes CASKRNTEAFF.

This clonotype came up a few times. The V gene is TRBV11-2, the J gene TRBJ1-2; D gene uncertain. CDR3 length: 14 amino acids. Germline V gene data show CDR1 as SGHAT and CDR2 as FQNNGV. The V gene lost 4 bases and the J gene lost 2 bases, with 11 bases spanning the gap. CDR3 sequence: CASSSAGGNYGYTF. The CDR3 DNA is TGTGCCAGCAGCTCAGCGGGAGGAAACTATGGCTACACCTTC.

The rearrangement links TRBV12-3 or TRBV12-4 to TRBJ1-4, with TRBD1 identical over 7 bases. This CDR3 has 13 amino acids. V dropped 8 bases and J dropped 7; count of bases not matched to a gene: 7. CDR3 DNA sequence: TGTGCCAGCGCAACAGGGGCAGTTGAAAAACTGTTTTTT. This codes for CASATGAVEKLFF.

This chain connects TRBV6-5 to TRBJ2-5, with D perhaps TRBD1 (5 bases). V lost 2 bases and J lost 2, with 9 bases in between. The CDR3 sequence is 14 residues long. Germline CDR1 and CDR2: MNHEY and SVGAGI. The CDR3 region has the DNA TGTGCCAGCAGTTACCTGGACAAACAAGAGACCCAGTACTTC. Its translation: CASSYLDKQETQYF.

The sample holds a few counts of this clonotype. The CDR3 loop is CASSFDRDRANEQFF. The DNA of the CDR3 is TGTGCCAGCAGCTTTGACCGGGACAGGGCCAATGAGCAGTTCTTC. The V gene is TRBV7-2, the J gene TRBJ2-1; 9 bases match TRBD1. J lost 6 bases, V lost 3 bases, and 6 bases had no gene match. Looked up from germline, CDR1 is SGHTA and CDR2 is FQGNSA. The CDR3 is made up of 15 amino acids.

This chain links TRBV6-2 or TRBV6-3 with TRBJ2-5; D gene uncertain. V was clipped by 6 bases and J by 4 bases, with 15 bases between them. The CDR3 is 14 amino acids. Germline values: CDR1 MNHEY, CDR2 SVGEGT. The CDR3 DNA reads as TGTGCCAGCAGATCGATTGGATCGGGAGAGACCCAGTACTTC. This encodes CASRSIGSGETQYF.